What follows describes a single T cell receptor beta chain. This clone appeared once. Its antigen is unknown. The input lacks base qualities; no much larger clone sits a single base away. Another Seattle source contributed samples from volunteer blood donors who had recovered from COVID-19. Whole blood was collected in K2EDTA tubes by collaborating institutions according to the institutions' own protocols. For TCRbeta analysis, collaborators shipped samples in one of three forms: frozen whole blood, isolated PBMCs, or DNA extracted from either of those sample types. The data belong to a study of blood T cell repertoires in COVID-19 (dated by TCRdb to about 2020). Regarding the study in general: Collaborator samples came from the United States, Italy and Spain and covered acute and convalescent phases of COVID-19. The prospective study material was composed of cDNA or gDNA derived from T cells, B-cell-depleted T cells, or PBMCs. The dataset comprised deeply sampled blood TCRbeta repertoires from subjects exposed to, actively infected with, or recovered from COVID-19. The repertoires were released in a freely available public database meant as a resource for research on the immune response to SARS-CoV-2. Samples were obtained from the ongoing ImmuneRACE study (first 160 participants) and from roughly 1,300 subjects provided by 6 global collaborators. A de-identified subject ID, COVID-19 status, age in years and sex were almost always included in the sample metadata. Where available, HLA class I and class II types were taken from metadata supplied by the sample provider and were not determined by assay-based typing. The study at large found these results: The quantity of clinical and demographic metadata differed by source and by participant and was supplied without curation.

TCRbeta CDR3 regions were amplified from genomic DNA using the immunoSEQ Assay, a bias-controlled multiplex PCR. As for how the authors treated the data: Within the assay, amplification of reference gene primers was used to estimate how many nucleated cells each sample contained. Sequence reads were collapsed and filtered to measure the absolute abundance of every unique TCRbeta CDR3 rearrangement. Productive Simpson clonality was computed per sample as the square root of Simpson's diversity index over productive rearrangements. TCRdb took this table from immuneACCESS and kept in-frame rearrangements with V and J called. Such tables lack part of the clones; where checked against another copy, unresolved V genes explain under half of the gap, and the rest is unexplained. V and J calls plus clone size are reproduced from that table; the DNA served to infer D and trimming. The table for this sample lists more than 250,000 clones; roughly 85% of them were counted only once. 4.6% of the sample is held by the ten biggest clonotypes.

Sequencing input: peripheral blood. The receptor's source is a man aged 55 to 70 who had recovered from COVID-19.

The CDR3 protein sequence reads: CASSVGRRRGLVEQYF. Read as DNA, the sequence is TGTGCCAGCAGCGTAGGTCGTCGGAGGGGGCTGGTCGAGCAGTACTTC. The chain is assembled from TRBV9 and TRBJ2-7; tentative D gene TRBD1, with 7 bases matching. The CDR3 sequence holds 16 residues, the cysteine and phenylalanine included. Left in the record is the CDR3 DNA by itself, 48 bases read in frame from the first base. From a lookup of the germline V gene, CDR1 and CDR2 are SGDLS and YYNGEE. A distance of 19 bases separates the germline ends of V and J, which lose 0 bases and 6 bases respectively. With the portions outside the CDR3 filled from the reference TRBV9 and TRBJ2-7 genes, the complete variable region becomes DSGVTQTPKHLITATGQRVTLRCSPRSGDLSVYWYQQSLDQGLQFLIQYYNGEERAKGNILERFSAQQFPDLHSELNLSSLELGDSALYFCASSVGRRRGLVEQYFGPGTRLTVT.